This T cell receptor beta chain was identified in a study of shared clonotypes between healthy human individuals. Study information: Each donor had three CD4 naive, three CD4 memory, two CD8 naive and one CD8 memory plate.

In the authors' methods: ImmunoSEQ gave junction-only sequences without quality scores, so filtering differed. TCRdb's copy holds only in-frame clones and misses some; the assay was immunoSEQ multiplex PCR. The V and J calls and clone size come from that table; D and trimming were worked out from the DNA. The profile shows a few million clones, just over 90% of them singletons. The CDR3 consists of 15 residues. Germline V gives CDR1 LNHDA, CDR2 SQIVND (reference sequence). J lost 3 bases, V lost 6 bases, and 7 bases had no gene match. This TCR derives from a man aged 18 to 29 in good health. The material sequenced was naive CD4+ T cells sorted from blood. The subset: CD45RA+ positively selected. The V call is TRBV19, the J call TRBJ2-7; 11 bases fit TRBD2. CDR3 in amino acids: CASRPTSGSIYEQYF. CDR3 nucleotides: TGTGCCAGTAGACCTACTAGCGGGAGTATCTACGAGCAGTACTTC.